This TCR beta chain comes out of a study of blood T cell repertoires in COVID-19 (dated by TCRdb to the early 2020s). At the level of the whole study: Samples from collaborators originated in the United States, Italy and Spain and spanned both the acute and convalescent phases of COVID-19. The material from the prospective study consisted of cDNA or gDNA derived from T cells, B-cell-depleted T cells, or PBMCs. Subjects who had been exposed to COVID-19, were actively infected with it, or had recovered from it provided the deeply sampled blood TCRbeta repertoires that made up the dataset. The repertoires were made available in a free public database intended to serve as a resource for research on the immune response to SARS-CoV-2. Samples were obtained from the ongoing ImmuneRACE study (first 160 participants) and from over 1,000 subjects provided by 6 global collaborators. Nearly every sample came with metadata listing a de-identified subject ID, COVID-19 status, age in years and sex. HLA class I and class II types, where available, came from metadata supplied by the sample provider rather than from assay-based typing.

Results the study describes overall, beyond this receptor: The quantity of clinical and demographic metadata differed by source and by participant and was supplied without curation.

A note on this clone: Its antigen has not been determined. Nothing much larger sits one base from this clone, and base qualities are not available.

The collaborating institutions used their own protocols to collect whole blood in K2EDTA tubes. For TCRbeta analysis, collaborators shipped samples as frozen whole blood, isolated PBMCs, or DNA extracted from either of those sample types. The immunoSEQ Assay, a bias-controlled multiplex PCR, was used to amplify TCRbeta CDR3 regions from genomic DNA. Processing in the source paper ran as follows. The number of nucleated cells in each sample was estimated by amplification of reference gene primers within the assay. To quantify the absolute abundance of each unique TCRbeta CDR3 rearrangement, sequence reads were collapsed and filtered. For each sample, productive Simpson clonality was calculated by taking the square root of Simpson's diversity index across productive rearrangements. What TCRdb holds here is the immuneACCESS table cut down to in-frame rearrangements. Part of the clones is not present; checked against another copy, under half of the missing clones reflect an unresolved V gene, and the others are unexplained. The DNA gave D and trimming, while V, J and clone size come from that table. The sample contains 40,000 to 50,000 clones, over 80% of them found a single time. Approximately 5% of the sample rests with the top ten.

The receptor's source is a man over 45 with active COVID-19. Sequenced: peripheral blood.

This receptor has the CDR3 CATSDFTQGGYEQYF. In nucleotides, the sequence is TGTGCCACCAGTGATTTCACACAGGGCGGCTACGAGCAGTACTTC. The sequence links TRBV24-1 to TRBJ2-7, with TRBD1 as a weak D call on 6 bases. V was cut back by 1 base and J by 3 bases, leaving a gap of 12 bases between them. The CDR3 has 15 amino acids, counting the end cysteine and phenylalanine. Solely the CDR3 DNA is kept, with 45 bases framed from the first base. In the germline V gene, CDR1 corresponds to KGHDR and CDR2 to SFDVKD.